These 3 T cell receptor beta chains were all obtained from the same sample, sequenced in a study of blood T cell repertoires in COVID-19. Sequenced by immunoSEQ multiplex PCR; TCRdb stores in-frame clones only, minus some. The sample consists of tens of thousands of clones, about 90% of them appearing once. The sequenced sample consisted of peripheral blood. The source is a human donor in a cohort sampled during active COVID-19.

V gene TRBV4-2 combines with J gene TRBJ1-6, with D uncertain. Germline assignment: CDR1 LGHNA and CDR2 YNFKEQ. The germline V and J ends were trimmed by 0 bases and 3 bases, with 12 bases remaining between them. The CDR3 covers 17 residues. The CDR3 loop is CASSQDPGNGYNSPLHF. Here the CDR3 DNA reads TGTGCCAGCAGCCAAGACCCCGGGAATGGCTATAATTCACCCCTCCACTTT.

The chain links TRBV7-9 to TRBJ1-6; D is ambiguous. Trimming stripped 7 bases from V and 0 bases from J, with 13 bases between. The CDR3 is made up of 16 amino acids. Germline CDR1 is SEHNR and CDR2 is FQNEAQ (reference sequence). The CDR3 reads CASNVDLSSYNSPLHF. CDR3 coding DNA: TGTGCCAGCAACGTTGACTTGAGCTCCTATAATTCACCCCTCCACTTT.

This chain joins TRBV5-1 and TRBJ1-3; D is unclear. Between the trimmed V and J ends, which lost 0 bases and 0 bases, there was a span of 7 bases. The germline V gene encodes CDR1 SGHRS and CDR2 YFSETQ. The CDR3 is made up of 15 amino acids. The CDR3 bases are TGCGCCAGCAGCTTGGCCTGGAGCTCTGGAAACACCATATATTTT. It encodes CASSLAWSSGNTIYF.